The 9 T cell receptor beta chains in this list originate from one sample, sequenced in a study of blood T cell repertoires in COVID-19. Sequenced by immunoSEQ multiplex PCR; TCRdb stores in-frame clones only, minus some. The sample shows a few hundred thousand clones, 89% of them seen only once. Sequenced input: peripheral blood. The origin of the receptors is a middle-aged woman who had recovered from COVID-19.

The rearrangement joins TRBV6-5 to TRBJ2-7; 7 bases align to TRBD1. CDR3 size: 14 residues. Losses at the gene ends were 7 bases for V and 3 bases for J; bases not matched to a gene: 9. Germline-derived CDR1 and CDR2 are MNHEY and SVGAGI. DNA for the CDR3: TGTGCCAGCACCCGCGACAGGGAGATCTACGAGCAGTACTTC. This gives the protein CASTRDREIYEQYF.

This clone was seen a handful of times. J is TRBJ1-2 and V is TRBV28; D unclear. CDR1 is MDHEN and CDR2 is SYDVKM in the germline V gene. Trimming removed 5 bases from V and 3 bases from J, with 7 bases in between. This CDR3 contains 12 residues. CDR3: CASSRTDYGYTF. The CDR3 nucleotides are TGTGCCAGCAGTCGAACGGACTATGGCTACACCTTC.

The genes are TRBV29-1 and TRBJ2-2, with 10 bases matching TRBD1. The V segment lost 4 bases and the J segment 2 bases; nucleotides outside the gene matches: 4. Germline CDR1 SQVTM, CDR2 ANQGSEA. The CDR3 length is 15 residues. This CDR3 is CSVAGTGANTGELFF. The CDR3 nucleotides read TGCAGCGTTGCCGGGACAGGGGCAAACACCGGGGAGCTGTTTTTT.

CDR3: CASSRVQRGMVQAIGEQYF. The CDR3 DNA reads TGTGCCAGCAGCAGGGTGCAAAGGGGGATGGTACAGGCAATTGGGGAGCAGTACTTC. The chain links TRBV21-1 to TRBJ2-7; TRBD1, the D gene given by the table, was not confirmed from the DNA. TRBV21-1 is a documented pseudogene. The CDR3 loop spans 19 amino acids.

The rearrangement links TRBV6-5 to TRBJ2-3, with 8 bases lining up with TRBD1. CDR1 MNHEY and CDR2 SVGAGI come from the germline V gene. The CDR3 sequence is 13 residues long. V shed 6 bases, J shed 14 bases, and the junction held 13 bases outside the gene matches. CDR3 sequence: CASSHSTGVEWYF. CDR3 coding DNA: TGTGCCAGCAGCCACTCGACAGGGGTGGAATGGTATTTT.

The genes are TRBV7-9 and TRBJ2-2, with a weak D call TRBD1 (6 bases). The V and J ends lost 4 bases and 4 bases respectively, with 16 bases between them. CDR3 size: 16 residues. CDR1 is SEHNR, CDR2 FQNEAQ, per germline (reference sequence). The CDR3 coding sequence is TGTGCCAGCAGCTCCGGACAGCCCTCTGCCACCGGGGAGCTGTTTTTT. It codes for CASSSGQPSATGELFF.

This clone has a single count. The chain links TRBV13 to TRBJ2-1; 7 positions match TRBD2. The CDR3 is 15 residues long. V lost 4 bases and J lost 5; bases outside the gene matches: 8. Germline V gives CDR1 PRHDT, CDR2 FYEKMQ (reference sequence). CDR3 amino acids: CASSSRGGFDNEQFF. The DNA of the CDR3 is TGTGCCAGCAGCTCGAGGGGAGGGTTCGACAATGAGCAGTTCTTC.

The J gene is TRBJ2-7, the V gene TRBV5-1; TRBD2 aligns across 9 bases. The V and J ends lost 4 bases and 2 bases, in that order; junction bases with no gene match: 13. The V gene's germline CDR1 is SGHRS and CDR2 YFSETQ. This CDR3 region has 17 residues. CDR3 sequence (DNA): TGCGCCAGCAGCACGCGGACTAGCGAATTTATAACCTACGAGCAGTACTTC. Translated: CASSTRTSEFITYEQYF.

J is TRBJ1-1 and V is TRBV25-1; D possibly corresponds to TRBD1 (6 bases). V was cut by 3 bases and J by 5 bases, with 19 bases left in between. The length of the CDR3 is 16 residues. Germline CDR1 is MGHDK and CDR2 is SYGVNS. The DNA for the CDR3 is TGTGCCAGCAGTGACGCCTCCGGGGGGCAAGGTACTGAAGCTTTCTTT. Translated: CASSDASGGQGTEAFF.